This T cell receptor beta chain was profiled in a study of blood T cell repertoires in COVID-19. In the study overall: Spain, Italy and the United States supplied samples that represented acute and convalescent COVID-19.

The Seattle patients, enrolled during active infection, were followed longitudinally. This CDR3 contains 14 residues. With V trimmed by 4 bases and J by 2 bases, 2 bases remained unmatched. The germline V gene encodes CDR1 ENHRY and CDR2 SYGVKD. Methods used by the authors: The assay estimated nucleated cells by amplifying reference gene primers. Clones were sequenced by immunoSEQ multiplex PCR, and TCRdb holds only the in-frame ones, with some missing. Clone size and V and J calls were adopted from that table, with D and trimming inferred from the DNA. The table has around 260,000 clones, 88% seen once.

Sequenced input: peripheral blood. This receptor was identified in a woman between 65 and 79 years old with COVID-19, enrolled during active disease. The chain joins TRBV10-3 to TRBJ1-5; 7 nucleotides align to TRBD1. CDR3 sequence reads: CAISGGTGNQPQHF. CDR3 bases: TGTGCCATCAGTGGAGGGACAGGCAATCAGCCCCAGCATTTT.